Included here is one TCR beta chain sequence, with context. Deep sequencing aimed at 1 in 200,000 to 1 in 1 million T cells' resolution. The method was immunoSEQ multiplex PCR; TCRdb's version includes in-frame clones alone and lacks a portion of them. The table lists 20,000 to 25,000 clones, roughly 70% of them singletons. This sample is drawn from a study of cytotoxic CD8 clonotypes in ibrutinib-treated CLL. Study overall: Patients: 11 to 12 relapsed/refractory, more than 14 treatment-naive, some 18 IGHV unmutated.

The CDR3 extends over 10 amino acids. TCR beta libraries used approximately 2 micrograms of genomic DNA from cryopreserved PBMCs. The sample consisted of PBMCs, taken after 12 months of ibrutinib treatment. The chain is built from TRBV21-1 and TRBJ1-5. TRBV21-1 represents a pseudogene. This clonotype was sampled from a human donor with chronic lymphocytic leukemia. For the CDR3, the DNA is TGTGCCAGCAGCAGCCTGCCCCAGCATTTT. Amino acids: CASSSLPQHF.